This TCR beta chain was observed in a study of T cells after yellow fever vaccination. Study-level results: Peak timing came faster in the weaker secondary response, day 5 versus 15. Booster sampling recovered most clones from primary vaccination (96% CD4, approximately 90% CD8). From the bulk population, abundant clonotypes could contaminate and appear within FACS-sorted repertoires.

5'RACE template switching added a universal primer site and UMIs to TCR cDNA. TCRdb called the 5' RACE reads again in MiXCR, with one record for every CDR3 protein. The data show over 65,000 distinct CDR3 sequences, about an eighth seen once. Trimming removed 0 bases from V and 7 bases from J, with 9 bases in between. Per the germline V gene, CDR1 is LNHNV and CDR2 is YYDKDF (reference sequence). The CDR3 is 14 amino acids. The source was CD8+ T cells not binding an NS4B(214-222) dextramer, sorted from PBMCs, collected roughly 20 days after the first yellow fever vaccination. The gene calls are TRBV15 and TRBJ1-4; weak D call: TRBD1 (6 bases). The clonotype originates from a man aged 18 to 30 who received the YFV17D yellow fever vaccine. CDR3 nucleotide sequence: TGTGCCACCAGCAGAGAGGGGGGCGGTGAAAAACTGTTTTTT. Translating it yields CATSREGGGEKLFF.